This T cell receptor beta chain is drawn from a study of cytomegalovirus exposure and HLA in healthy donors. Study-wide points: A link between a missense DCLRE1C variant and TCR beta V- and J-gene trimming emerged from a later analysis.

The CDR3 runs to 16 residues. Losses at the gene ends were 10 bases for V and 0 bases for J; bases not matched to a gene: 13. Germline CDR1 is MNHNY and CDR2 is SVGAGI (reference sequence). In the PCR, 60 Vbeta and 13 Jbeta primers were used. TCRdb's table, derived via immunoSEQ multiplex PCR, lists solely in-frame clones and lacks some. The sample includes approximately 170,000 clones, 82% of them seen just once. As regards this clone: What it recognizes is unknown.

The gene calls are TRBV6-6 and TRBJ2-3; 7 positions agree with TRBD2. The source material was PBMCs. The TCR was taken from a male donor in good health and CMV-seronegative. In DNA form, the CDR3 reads TGTGCCACCACAAAGGGGAGGGCAACCAGCACAGATACGCAGTATTTT. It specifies CATTKGRATSTDTQYF.